The 32 T cell receptor beta chains below come from one sample, sequenced in a study of cytomegalovirus exposure and HLA in healthy donors. PCR employed 60 Vbeta and 13 Jbeta primers. TCRdb's table, derived via immunoSEQ multiplex PCR, lists solely in-frame clones and lacks some. Among 120,000 or so clones listed, 75% to 85% were seen once. The material sequenced was PBMCs. The receptors come from a woman between 45 and 65 years old in good health and CMV-seropositive.

CDR3 nucleotide sequence: TGTGCCAGCATGGGACTAGCAGGGACCGGGGAGCTGTTTTTT. Its protein product is CASMGLAGTGELFF. The chain couples TRBV2 to TRBJ2-2; TRBD2 agrees at 9 bases. Germline-derived CDR1 and CDR2 are SNHLY and FYNNEI. The CDR3 contains 14 residues. V gave up 7 bases and J gave up 5 bases; unmatched junction bases: 5.

V is TRBV27 and J is TRBJ2-6; no clear D. The CDR3 has 15 amino acids. From germline, CDR1 is MNHEY and CDR2 SMNVEV (reference sequence). V was cut by 5 bases and J by 4 bases, with 12 bases left in between. CDR3 nucleotide sequence: TGTGCCAGCAGTCTTACGATGGCCGGGGCCAACGTCCTGACTTTC. Translating gives CASSLTMAGANVLTF.

V and J are TRBV27 and TRBJ1-3; 8 bases agree with TRBD1. The CDR3 is made up of 14 amino acids. Germline CDR1 MNHEY, CDR2 SMNVEV (reference sequence). After removal of 5 bases from V and 4 bases from J, the junction contained 4 bases not matched to a gene. The CDR3 DNA is TGTGCCAGCAGTCCGACAGGGGTCGGAAACACCATATATTTT. Residues: CASSPTGVGNTIYF.

The V call is TRBV19, the J call TRBJ2-7, with 8 nucleotides matching TRBD2. The V gene end was trimmed by 6 bases and the J gene end by 4 bases; junction bases not matched to a gene: 11. This CDR3 has 15 amino acids. Germline lookup yields CDR1 LNHDA and CDR2 SQIVND (reference sequence). Written as DNA, the CDR3 is TGTGCCAGTAGGCGGGAGGATTTGGCAAATTACGAGCAGTACTTC. It encodes CASRREDLANYEQYF. Full variable domain (remainder filled in from reference TRBV19 and TRBJ2-7): DGGITQSPKYLFRKEGQNVTLSCEQNLNHDAMYWYRQDPGQGLRLIYYSQIVNDFQKGDIAEGYSVSREKKESFPLTVTSAQKNPTAFYLCASRREDLANYEQYFGPGTRLTVT.

This clone was found a few times. V gene TRBV2 combines with J gene TRBJ1-2; perhaps TRBD1 as D (5 bases). V lost 6 bases and J 1 base, leaving 9 bases between the germline ends. Germline values: CDR1 SNHLY, CDR2 FYNNEI. CDR3 length: 13 residues. For the CDR3, the DNA is TGTGCCAGCAGGCCGGACATTAACTATGGCTACACCTTC. It codes for CASRPDINYGYTF.

The rearrangement joins TRBV6-6 to TRBJ1-4, with TRBD1 matching over 7 bases. V lost 6 bases to trimming and J lost 8 bases; unmatched junction nucleotides: 6. This CDR3 region has 13 residues. Germline V gives CDR1 MNHNY, CDR2 SVGAGI (reference sequence). The CDR3 spells CASRDRQGEKLFF. The CDR3 nucleotides read TGTGCCAGCAGGGACAGGCAAGGAGAAAAACTGTTTTTT.

This chain connects TRBV7-3 to TRBJ2-7; 10 positions agree with TRBD2. V was clipped by 5 bases and J by 0 bases; unmatched bases: 13. This CDR3 has 18 amino acids. The V gene's germline CDR1 is SGHTA and CDR2 FQGTGA. The CDR3 reads CASSPWGVSSGGSYEQYF. Written as DNA, the CDR3 is TGTGCCAGCAGCCCGTGGGGAGTTTCTAGCGGGGGCTCCTACGAGCAGTACTTC. The full variable domain, in which reference TRBV7-3 and TRBJ2-7 provide the parts outside the CDR3, is GAGVSQTPSNKVTEKGKYVELRCDPISGHTALYWYRQSLGQGPEFLIYFQGTGAADDSGLPNDRFFAVRPEGSVSTLKIQRTERGDSAVYLCASSPWGVSSGGSYEQYFGPGTRLTVT.

The chain combines TRBV7-9 with TRBJ1-1; 7 bases are a match to TRBD1. The trim removed 6 bases at V and 5 bases at J, leaving 3 bases unmatched. Looked up from germline, CDR1 is SEHNR and CDR2 is FQNEAQ (reference sequence). The CDR3 loop spans 12 amino acids. CDR3 loop: CASRLDRTEAFF. The CDR3 DNA is TGTGCCAGCAGACTGGACAGGACTGAAGCTTTCTTT.

V and J are TRBV6-6 and TRBJ2-4; 7 nucleotides line up with TRBD1. CDR1 MNHNY and CDR2 SVGAGI come from the germline V gene (reference sequence). The CDR3 is 15 amino acids. The trim removed 2 bases at V and 2 bases at J, leaving 3 bases unmatched. The CDR3 sequence is CASSYEGATKNIQYF. The CDR3 bases are TGTGCCAGCAGTTACGAGGGGGCGACCAAAAACATTCAGTACTTC.

This rearrangement joins TRBV7-9 to TRBJ2-5; TRBD2 matches 9 bases. Losses at the gene ends were 5 bases for V and 5 bases for J; bases not matched to a gene: 9. Germline V lookup: CDR1 SEHNR, CDR2 FQNEAQ (reference sequence). There are 15 residues in the CDR3. The CDR3 here is CASSDRAGGRETQYF. DNA for the CDR3: TGTGCCAGCAGCGATCGAGCGGGGGGTAGGGAGACCCAGTACTTC.

This chain connects TRBV6-5 to TRBJ1-1; possibly TRBD1 for D (6 bases). Trimming took 6 bases from V and 4 from J, leaving 15 bases between them. Germline CDR1 reads MNHEY; CDR2 reads SVGAGI. This CDR3 contains 14 residues. CDR3 sequence reads: CASSRTVVITEAFF. The CDR3 DNA follows: TGTGCCAGCAGCCGGACAGTGGTGATCACTGAAGCTTTCTTT.

This rearrangement joins TRBV5-6 to TRBJ2-5; D is uncertain. CDR3 length: 15 residues. CDR1 and CDR2 from the germline V gene are SGHDT and YYEEEE. The germline V and J ends were trimmed by 4 bases and 5 bases, with 18 bases remaining between them. Here the CDR3 DNA reads TGTGCCAGCAGCCGGTTTGGAGCTCATAGGGAGACCCAGTACTTC. Protein sequence: CASSRFGAHRETQYF.

The chain joins TRBV5-5 to TRBJ2-3; 8 positions match TRBD2. Trimming cost V 2 bases and J 10 bases; bases outside gene matches: 9. Germline CDR1 reads SGHKS; CDR2 reads YYEKEE (reference sequence). The CDR3 length is 14 residues. Written as DNA, the CDR3 is TGTGCCAGCAGCTTCGGGGGGGCCCGAGGATCGCAGTATTTT. This codes for CASSFGGARGSQYF.

The chain is built from TRBV9 and TRBJ1-4; no clear D gene. This CDR3 contains 15 residues. Looked up from germline, CDR1 is SGDLS and CDR2 is YYNGEE. The V gene lost 4 bases and the J gene lost 8 bases, with 18 bases spanning the gap. CDR3 in amino acids: CASSPRHTGREKLFF. The CDR3 coding sequence is TGTGCCAGCAGCCCTCGGCACACGGGGAGGGAAAAACTGTTTTTT. Full variable domain (remainder filled in from reference TRBV9 and TRBJ1-4): DSGVTQTPKHLITATGQRVTLRCSPRSGDLSVYWYQQSLDQGLQFLIQYYNGEERAKGNILERFSAQQFPDLHSELNLSSLELGDSALYFCASSPRHTGREKLFFGSGTQLSVL.

This clone has just one count. V is TRBV5-1 and J is TRBJ2-3; D is undetermined. The CDR3 has 15 amino acids. The germline V gene has CDR1 SGHRS and CDR2 YFSETQ. Trimming took off 0 bases at V and 1 base at J, with 9 bases between the two ends. The CDR3 DNA is TGCGCCAGCAGCTTGGACATTTTTGGCACAGATACGCAGTATTTT. This sequence encodes CASSLDIFGTDTQYF.

The chain joins TRBV5-4 to TRBJ1-2; 9 bases match TRBD1. CDR1 SGHNT and CDR2 YYREEE come from the germline V gene (reference sequence). This CDR3 is built from 15 residues. J lost 4 bases, V lost 4 bases, and 8 bases had no gene match. This CDR3 reads CASSHRDRVGYGYTF. The CDR3 DNA reads TGTGCCAGCAGCCACCGGGACAGGGTTGGCTATGGCTACACCTTC.

A few counts support this clone. The J gene is TRBJ2-3, the V gene TRBV19, with TRBD2 identical over 8 bases. Per germline, CDR1 LNHDA and CDR2 SQIVND (reference sequence). The V segment lost 3 bases and the J segment 4 bases; nucleotides outside the gene matches: 0. The CDR3 is 13 amino acids. The CDR3 DNA follows: TGTGCCAGTAGTATGCGGGAGGCAGATACGCAGTATTTT. Its protein product is CASSMREADTQYF.

This sequence joins TRBV7-6 and TRBJ2-1; 10 bases match TRBD2. CDR3 length: 17 amino acids. Trimming removed 2 bases from V and 0 bases from J; junction bases left unmatched: 4. Per germline, CDR1 SGHVS and CDR2 FNYEAQ. CDR3 residues: CASSLRLAGASYNEQFF. The CDR3 DNA sequence: TGTGCCAGCAGCTTACGACTAGCGGGCGCCTCCTACAATGAGCAGTTCTTC.

The V and J genes are TRBV6-5 and TRBJ1-1, with 12 nucleotides matching TRBD1. CDR1 MNHEY and CDR2 SVGAGI come from the germline V gene. The CDR3 contains 14 residues. J was trimmed by 13 bases and V by 5 bases; bases with no gene match: 11. DNA of the CDR3: TGTGCCAGCAGTAATCCGGGACAGGGGGCAGTAGGTTTCTTT. It codes for CASSNPGQGAVGFF.

Concerning this clone: Compared with germline, one end of the junction differs, possibly owing to a read error. CDR3 nucleotides: TGTTCCAGCAGCTCAATAACGGGGGTGGGGACTGAAGCTTTCTTT. Translating gives CSSSSITGVGTEAFF. The V and J genes are TRBV7-9 and TRBJ1-1, with D possibly TRBD1 on 5 matching bases. The CDR3 runs to 15 residues. The germline V gene has CDR1 SEHNR and CDR2 FQNEAQ (reference sequence).

A single count supports this clone. J is TRBJ2-6 and V is TRBV9; unclear D gene. This CDR3 has 14 amino acids. The V gene's germline CDR1 is SGDLS and CDR2 YYNGEE. The ends were cut back, 4 bases at V and 2 bases at J, with 7 bases in the middle. CDR3 coding DNA: TGTGCCAGCAGCAACAAACCTGGGGCCAACGTCCTGACTTTC. Protein sequence: CASSNKPGANVLTF.

This chain links TRBV9 with TRBJ2-6; D is perhaps TRBD1 (6 bases). V was cut by 4 bases and J by 4 bases, with 12 bases left in between. Germline V gene lookup returns CDR1 SGDLS and CDR2 YYNGEE. CDR3 length: 15 residues. CDR3 residues: CASSQQGFGANVLTF. CDR3 DNA: TGTGCCAGCAGCCAGCAGGGGTTCGGGGCCAACGTCCTGACTTTC.

The chain joins TRBV19 to TRBJ1-1; weak D call: TRBD1 (6 bases). CDR3 length: 14 residues. V gave up 1 base and J gave up 2 bases, with 8 bases separating them. Germline-derived CDR1 and CDR2 are LNHDA and SQIVND (reference sequence). CDR3 residues: CASSIVGQNTEAFF. The DNA for the CDR3 is TGTGCCAGTAGTATAGTGGGACAAAACACTGAAGCTTTCTTT.

V usage is TRBV6-5 and J usage is TRBJ2-3; 8 bases agree with TRBD1. The CDR3 is 15 amino acids. Germline V CDR1 and CDR2: MNHEY, SVGAGI. The junction had 5 bases not matched to a gene; V was cut back by 6 bases and J by 0 bases. Written as DNA, the CDR3 is TGTGCCAGCAGCCCCTGGACAGGGAGCACAGATACGCAGTATTTT. It translates to CASSPWTGSTDTQYF.

The genes are TRBV7-3 and TRBJ2-3; D unclear. The length of the CDR3 is 12 residues. Germline lookup yields CDR1 SGHTA and CDR2 FQGTGA. V was clipped by 6 bases and J by 8 bases, with 12 bases between them. The CDR3 region is CASSKTVGTQYF. The CDR3 DNA is TGTGCCAGCAGTAAAACGGTCGGTACGCAGTATTTT.

The chain has TRBV7-2 and TRBJ1-6; no firm D call. This CDR3 contains 13 residues. Trimming pared 5 bases from V and 9 bases from J, leaving 11 bases between. Germline V gene sequence: CDR1 SGHTA, CDR2 FQGNSA. The CDR3 region has the DNA TGTGCCAGCAGCGGCCCTGAAATTTCACCCCTCCACTTT. Its translation is CASSGPEISPLHF.

The J gene is TRBJ1-1, the V gene TRBV12-5, with 8 nucleotides matching TRBD1. The CDR3 runs to 13 residues. Looked up from germline, CDR1 is LGHNT and CDR2 is FRNRAP. V trimming: 6 bases; J trimming: 10 bases; junction bases outside the gene matches: 10. DNA for the CDR3: TGTGCTAGTGGACCTGATGGGACAGGACCAGCTTTCTTT. Translating it yields CASGPDGTGPAFF.

DNA for the CDR3: TGTGCCAGCAGTCAGAATGGGGGCTCACCCCTCCACTTT. The encoded protein is CASSQNGGSPLHF. This chain joins TRBV2 and TRBJ1-6; a possible D gene is TRBD1 (6 bases). The V and J ends lost 5 bases and 10 bases respectively, with 12 bases between them. The germline gives CDR1 SNHLY, CDR2 FYNNEI. The CDR3 covers 13 residues.

This clone was found a few times. The chain has TRBV14 and TRBJ2-2; 7 nucleotides agree with TRBD2. CDR3 size: 13 residues. V lost 6 bases and J lost 7; bases outside the gene matches: 5. CDR1 SGHDN and CDR2 FVKESK come from the germline V gene. The CDR3 is CASRGLAVGELFF. As DNA, the CDR3 is TGTGCCAGCAGAGGCCTAGCGGTCGGGGAGCTGTTTTTT.

The rearrangement links TRBV6-6 to TRBJ2-2; 7 positions match TRBD2. The V and J ends lost 7 bases and 5 bases, in that order; junction bases with no gene match: 7. The CDR3 consists of 14 residues. The germline V gene encodes CDR1 MNHNY and CDR2 SVGAGI (reference sequence). This CDR3 reads CASTWREFTGELFF. Written as DNA, the CDR3 is TGTGCCAGCACCTGGCGGGAGTTTACCGGGGAGCTGTTTTTT.

The V and J genes are TRBV27 and TRBJ1-5, with 8 bases matching TRBD1. The CDR3 loop spans 14 amino acids. The V gene's germline CDR1 is MNHEY and CDR2 SMNVEV (reference sequence). V gave up 5 bases and J gave up 4 bases; unmatched junction bases: 4. The CDR3 DNA follows: TGTGCCAGCAGTCGGACAGGGCTTAATCAGCCCCAGCATTTT. Protein product: CASSRTGLNQPQHF.

This clone was seen a few times. The chain joins TRBV2 to TRBJ2-5; weak D call: TRBD1 (5 bases). Germline values: CDR1 SNHLY, CDR2 FYNNEI. CDR3 length: 16 amino acids. Trimming left V 3 bases short and J 1 base short, with 15 bases between. The CDR3 here is CASSEGDRAIQETQYF. In nucleotides, the CDR3 is TGTGCCAGCAGTGAGGGTGACAGAGCTATCCAAGAGACCCAGTACTTC.